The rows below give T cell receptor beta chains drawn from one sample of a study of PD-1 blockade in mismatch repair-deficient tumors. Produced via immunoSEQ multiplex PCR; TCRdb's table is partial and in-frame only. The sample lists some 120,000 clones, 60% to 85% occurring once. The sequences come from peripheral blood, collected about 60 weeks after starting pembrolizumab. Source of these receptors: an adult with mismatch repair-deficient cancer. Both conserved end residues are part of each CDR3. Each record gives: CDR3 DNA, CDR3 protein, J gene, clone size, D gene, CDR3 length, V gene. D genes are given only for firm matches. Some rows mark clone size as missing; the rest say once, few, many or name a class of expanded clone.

TGTGCCAGCAGCTTAGAGTGGAACACTGAAGCTTTCTTT,CASSLEWNTEAFF,TRBJ1-1,.,.,13,TRBV11-3
TGTGCCAGCCGAGGCTACGAGCAGTACTTC,CASRGYEQYF,TRBJ2-7,.,.,10,TRBV6-6
TGTGCCAGCAGCTTAGGACAGGGGCCCTACGAGCAGTACTTC,CASSLGQGPYEQYF,TRBJ2-7,.,TRBD1,14,TRBV5-6
TGTGCCACCAGCAGAGATCCGGACGTTAAGGTTTACGAGCAGTACTTC,CATSRDPDVKVYEQYF,TRBJ2-7,once,.,16,TRBV15
TGTGCCAGCAGCCCCGGACAGTATAGCAATCAGCCCCAGCATTTT,CASSPGQYSNQPQHF,TRBJ1-5,.,.,15,TRBV5-5
TGTGCCAGCTCCCAGAACTATGGCTACACCTTC,CASSQNYGYTF,TRBJ1-2,.,.,11,TRBV9
TGTGCCAGCAGCTTCCAGGTTCAAGGGTTTACGGATGGCTACACCTTC,CASSFQVQGFTDGYTF,TRBJ1-2,.,.,16,TRBV7-6
TGTGCCAGCAGCTGGACTAGCGGTACGAGCTCCTACGAGCAGTACTTC,CASSWTSGTSSYEQYF,TRBJ2-7,.,TRBD2,16,TRBV5-6
TGTGCCAGCAGCTCGCGGGACTATGAAGCTTTCTTT,CASSSRDYEAFF,TRBJ1-1,.,.,12,TRBV11-2
TGTGCCAGCAGCTTAGGCACAGATACGCAGTATTTT,CASSLGTDTQYF,TRBJ2-3,.,.,12,TRBV7-9
TGTGCCAGCAGTAAAAGGGAGGGTGAGCAGTTCTTC,CASSKREGEQFF,TRBJ2-1,.,TRBD2,12,TRBV14
TGTGCCAGCAGCGTAGGGGGGAACACAGATACGCAGTATTTT,CASSVGGNTDTQYF,TRBJ2-3,.,.,14,TRBV9
TGCGCCAGCAGCTTGGGGGGGACAGACTACGAGCAGTACTTC,CASSLGGTDYEQYF,TRBJ2-7,.,.,14,TRBV7-9
TGCGCCAGCAGCTGGGGACTCACAGATACGCAGTATTTT,CASSWGLTDTQYF,TRBJ2-3,.,.,13,TRBV5-1
TGCGCCAGCAGCAACGGGGGGGCGAGGAAAAACACTGAAGCTTTCTTT,CASSNGGARKNTEAFF,TRBJ1-1,.,.,16,TRBV5-1
TGCGCCAGCAGCGGAGGGATCTACAATGAGCAGTTCTTC,CASSGGIYNEQFF,TRBJ2-1,.,.,13,TRBV5-1
TGCGCCAGCAGCCAAGAGGGATACGAGCAGTACTTC,CASSQEGYEQYF,TRBJ2-7,.,.,12,TRBV4-3
TGTGCCTGGTCCAGGGGGACAGGGGTATCTGAGCAGTTCTTC,CAWSRGTGVSEQFF,TRBJ2-1,.,TRBD1,14,TRBV30